Listed here are 17 T cell receptor beta chains from one sample, sequenced in a study of T cell changes during pregnancy in multiple sclerosis (dated by TCRdb to between 2017 and 2020). Library prep was done by the immunoSEQ multiplex PCR assay. This immuneACCESS table, as held by TCRdb, lists in-frame sequences with V and J called but not all clones. Of the missing ones, under half trace to an unresolved V gene in checked studies; the others have no known cause. In all, the sample holds fewer than 85,000 clones, and approximately 92% of those were seen once. Less than 3% of the sample is held by the ten biggest clonotypes. The sample consisted of peripheral blood, taken in the third trimester of pregnancy. The receptors here all came from a female donor in good health, enrolled as a control in a pregnancy study.

V and J are TRBV27 and TRBJ2-7, with 9 nucleotides matching TRBD1. CDR1 MNHEY and CDR2 SMNVEV come from the germline V gene (reference sequence). V was pared by 10 bases and J by 6 bases, with 13 bases of the junction left unmatched. CDR3 size: 14 residues. The DNA for the CDR3 is TGTGCCATCTCACCCGGGACAGGGAGCTCCGAGCAGTACTTC. Its translation: CAISPGTGSSEQYF.

This clone was detected only once. This chain joins TRBV5-1 and TRBJ2-5; D call uncertain. CDR1 and CDR2 from the germline V gene are SGHRS and YFSETQ. V dropped 0 bases and J dropped 0 bases, with 6 bases sitting between them. The CDR3 is made up of 14 amino acids. CDR3 nucleotide sequence: TGCGCCAGCAGCTTGGATCACTACCAAGAGACCCAGTACTTC. It is translated as CASSLDHYQETQYF.

The chain recombines TRBV10-3 with TRBJ2-1, with TRBD2 identical over 11 bases. The J segment lost 6 bases and the V segment lost 2 bases, leaving 15 bases of the junction unmatched. The CDR3 covers 19 residues. Germline CDR1 and CDR2: ENHRY and SYGVKD. The CDR3 coding sequence is TGTGCCATCAGTGAGGTCTTAGGAGCTACTAGCGGGGGTAGCAATGAGCAGTTCTTC. This translates into CAISEVLGATSGGSNEQFF.

The chain combines TRBV6-4 with TRBJ2-3; 7 nucleotides agree with TRBD1. This CDR3 is 13 amino acids long. Looked up from germline, CDR1 is MRHNA and CDR2 is SNTAGT. With 8 bases clipped from V and 5 bases from J, the junction kept 7 bases outside the gene matches. CDR3 DNA: TGTGCCAGCGCCTTAACAGGGGAAGATACGCAGTATTTT. Amino acid sequence: CASALTGEDTQYF.

This chain uses TRBV7-6 with TRBJ2-7; TRBD1 matches at 7 bases. V gave up 1 base and J gave up 3 bases; unmatched junction bases: 9. CDR1 is SGHVS and CDR2 is FNYEAQ in the germline V gene. CDR3 length: 16 amino acids. DNA of the CDR3: TGTGCCAGCAGCTTAGGTCACGGGGCAGGGGGCTACGAGCAGTACTTC. Translated: CASSLGHGAGGYEQYF. Combining the CDR3 with reference TRBV7-6 and TRBJ2-7 gives the whole variable domain GAGVSQSPRYKVTKRGQDVALRCDPISGHVSLYWYRQALGQGPEFLTYFNYEAQQDKSGLPNDRFSAERPEGSISTLTIQRTEQRDSAMYRCASSLGHGAGGYEQYFGPGTRLTVT.

Remarks on this clone: The sample contains more than one DNA sequence encoding this CDR3. The chain couples TRBV18 to TRBJ1-5; TRBD1 matches at 9 bases. In germline, CDR1 is KGHSH, CDR2 LQKENI. This CDR3 is 14 amino acids long. The V segment lost 3 bases and the J segment 4 bases; nucleotides outside the gene matches: 1. As DNA, the CDR3 is TGTGCCAGCTCACCCGGGACAGGGAATCAGCCCCAGCATTTT. As protein: CASSPGTGNQPQHF. The whole variable domain, filled in from reference TRBV18 and TRBJ1-5, reads NAGVMQNPRHLVRRRGQEARLRCSPMKGHSHVYWYRQLPEEGLKFMVYLQKENIIDESGMPKERFSAEFPKEGPSILRIQQVVRGDSAAYFCASSPGTGNQPQHFGDGTRLSIL.

CDR3 DNA: TGTGCCAGCTCACCTTCTCAGGGATACACTGAAGCTTTCTTT. Translated, it gives CASSPSQGYTEAFF. V usage is TRBV18 and J usage is TRBJ1-1, with TRBD1 as a possible D gene (5 bases). CDR1 is KGHSH, CDR2 LQKENI, per germline. The CDR3 length is 14 residues. V lost 3 bases, J lost 3 bases, and 11 bases lay in between.

The sample holds one count of this clone. The chain combines TRBV29-1 with TRBJ1-1; perhaps TRBD1 as D (6 bases). V gave up 5 bases and J gave up 1 base, with 14 bases separating them. The CDR3 extends over 14 amino acids. Germline V lookup: CDR1 SQVTM, CDR2 ANQGSEA. The chain's CDR3 is CSVIGGGQNTEAFF. The CDR3 DNA follows: TGCAGCGTTATTGGGGGGGGACAGAACACTGAAGCTTTCTTT.

This clone appeared once. The genes are TRBV28 and TRBJ2-1; D is unclear. The germline gives CDR1 MDHEN, CDR2 SYDVKM. Trimming took 5 bases from V and 12 from J, leaving 17 bases between them. The CDR3 is made up of 13 amino acids. This chain's CDR3 is CASSPPRPLAQFF. CDR3 bases: TGTGCCAGCAGTCCCCCTCGACCTTTAGCGCAGTTCTTC.

This rearrangement joins TRBV19 to TRBJ1-1; possibly TRBD1 for D (6 bases). The V end was cut by 4 bases, the J end by 7 bases, with 10 bases between. CDR1 and CDR2 from the germline V gene are LNHDA and SQIVND (reference sequence). The CDR3 sequence is 12 residues long. In DNA form, the CDR3 reads TGTGCCAGTAGTAGGCCGACAGGTGAAGCTTTCTTT. This encodes CASSRPTGEAFF.

CDR3 sequence (DNA): TGTGCCAGCACTCACGGGAAGGGGAGGAGTGGCTACACCTTC. Its protein is CASTHGKGRSGYTF. The rearrangement uses TRBV28 and TRBJ1-2; the D gene is possibly TRBD1 (5 bases). V shed 7 bases and J shed 7 bases, with 19 bases lying between them. Germline V gives CDR1 MDHEN, CDR2 SYDVKM. This CDR3 contains 14 residues.

V and J are TRBV28 and TRBJ1-4; 10 bases agree with TRBD1. Germline V gives CDR1 MDHEN, CDR2 SYDVKM. V dropped 3 bases and J dropped 7; count of bases not matched to a gene: 2. The CDR3 is made up of 14 amino acids. The CDR3 bases are TGTGCCAGCAGTTTCGGGGACAGGGGTGAAAAACTGTTTTTT. Translating gives CASSFGDRGEKLFF.

The CDR3 loop reads CASSTGTAEYGYTF. CDR3 coding DNA: TGTGCCAGCTCAACCGGGACAGCTGAATATGGCTACACCTTC. This chain uses TRBV18 with TRBJ1-2, with 7 bases aligning to TRBD1. The CDR3 is made up of 14 amino acids. Germline values: CDR1 KGHSH, CDR2 LQKENI. Trimming at V came to 5 bases and at J to 5 bases, leaving 8 bases not matched to a gene.

The chain recombines TRBV19 with TRBJ2-7; 8 bases agree with TRBD1. The V segment lost 6 bases and the J segment 1 base; nucleotides outside the gene matches: 8. CDR3 length equals 15 residues. CDR1 LNHDA and CDR2 SQIVND come from the germline V gene (reference sequence). In DNA form, the CDR3 reads TGTGCCAGTAGGAGGACAGGGAAAGGGTCCTACGAGCAGTACTTC. Translating gives CASRRTGKGSYEQYF.

This rearrangement joins TRBV28 to TRBJ1-1; TRBD1 aligns across 7 bases. The germline gives CDR1 MDHEN, CDR2 SYDVKM. V shed 8 bases and J 4 bases; nucleotides not matched to a gene: 7. The CDR3 loop spans 13 amino acids. Here the CDR3 reads CASCRGGCTEAFF. CDR3 coding DNA: TGTGCCAGCTGCCGAGGGGGCTGCACTGAAGCTTTCTTT.

V and J are TRBV9 and TRBJ1-2, with TRBD1 matching over 9 bases. Looked up from germline, CDR1 is SGDLS and CDR2 is YYNGEE. Trimming at V came to 4 bases and at J to 4 bases, leaving 8 bases not matched to a gene. CDR3 length: 15 residues. CDR3 sequence (DNA): TGTGCCAGCAGCACATACAGGGGGCGCAGCTATGGCTACACCTTC. Translated: CASSTYRGRSYGYTF.

The chain joins TRBV28 to TRBJ1-2; the D gene is possibly TRBD1 (6 bases). There are 14 residues in the CDR3. Trimming took off 9 bases at V and 4 bases at J, with 18 bases between the two ends. The germline V gene has CDR1 MDHEN and CDR2 SYDVKM. CDR3 region: CASWTARFIYGYTF. Here the CDR3 DNA reads TGTGCCAGTTGGACAGCCCGTTTTATCTATGGCTACACCTTC.